This T cell receptor (beta chain) was documented in a study of blood T cell repertoires in COVID-19. TCRdb's table, derived via immunoSEQ multiplex PCR, lists solely in-frame clones and lacks some. The sample lists about 81,000 clones, about four fifths occurring once. V was trimmed by 3 bases and J by 1 base, leaving 6 bases between them. The CDR3 spans 13 residues. CDR1 is SGHVS and CDR2 is FQNEAQ in the germline V gene. The sequencing sample was made of peripheral blood. The rearrangement links TRBV7-8 to TRBJ1-1; D not certain. The clonotype was recovered from a human donor in a cohort sampled during active COVID-19. CDR3 bases: TGTGCCAGCAGCTTCAATAGGAACACTGAAGCTTTCTTT. It codes for CASSFNRNTEAFF.